Shown below are 21 T cell receptor beta chains from a single sample sequenced in a study of T-cell reconstitution after alpha-beta-depleted transplantation in children. Using unique molecular identifiers, the investigators prepared the TCRbeta library. TCRdb re-called the PCR reads through MiXCR, storing one row per CDR3 protein. The data hold fewer than 400,000 distinct CDR3 sequences, with approximately 23% observed a single time. The sample in question was PBMCs, mostly from graft donor cells, obtained 180 days after TCRalphabeta/CD19-depleted stem cell transplant. These receptors all stem from a male patient younger than 18 who had a stem cell transplant for acute lymphoblastic leukemia, so the T cells may come from the graft donor.

This clonotype was seen a handful of times. V usage is TRBV10-3 and J usage is TRBJ1-1; D uncertain. CDR1 is ENHRY, CDR2 SYGVKD, per germline. With 0 bases removed from V and 1 base from J, the gap between germline ends came to 15 bases. This CDR3 region has 17 residues. Written as DNA, the CDR3 is TGTGCCATCAGTGAGTCTAGATCTACACGGGAGAACACTGAAGCTTTCTTT. Translated, it gives CAISESRSTRENTEAFF.

The chain carries TRBV18 and TRBJ1-6; TRBD1 might be the D (6 bases). V was shortened by 6 bases and J by 7 bases, with 28 bases between the two germline ends. Germline V gives CDR1 KGHSH, CDR2 LQKENI. The CDR3 spans 19 residues. The CDR3 nucleotides are TGTGCCAGCTCCTGGGACAAATTGGGCCTCTCGAAGGGGAATTCACCCCTCCACTTT. Amino acids: CASSWDKLGLSKGNSPLHF.

The chain has TRBV6-5 and TRBJ2-1; 7 nucleotides align to TRBD2. The V gene end was trimmed by 2 bases and the J gene end by 6 bases; junction bases not matched to a gene: 7. The CDR3 is 15 residues long. The germline V gene encodes CDR1 MNHEY and CDR2 SVGAGI. CDR3 amino acids: CASSYRGSITNEQFF. The CDR3 DNA follows: TGTGCCAGCAGTTACCGCGGGAGCATAACCAATGAGCAGTTCTTC.

This clonotype showed up just a few times. The chain employs TRBV20-1 and TRBJ2-1, with D perhaps matching TRBD2 (6 bases). The V end lost 0 bases, the J end lost 15 bases, and 18 bases lay between the germline ends. Germline CDR1 and CDR2: DFQATT and SNEGSKA (reference sequence). CDR3 length: 13 amino acids. CDR3 sequence reads: CSARDGLREWMFF. The CDR3 DNA reads as TGCAGTGCTAGAGATGGTCTTCGGGAGTGGATGTTCTTC.

The rearrangement links TRBV5-1 to TRBJ2-7; D uncertain. Trimming took off 0 bases at V and 2 bases at J, with 12 bases between the two ends. Germline V gene data show CDR1 as SGHRS and CDR2 as YFSETQ. The CDR3 covers 15 residues. As DNA, the CDR3 is TGCGCCAGCAGCTTGGCCATGGGTCCAACCTACGAGCAGTACTTC. This codes for CASSLAMGPTYEQYF.

The chain combines TRBV10-2 with TRBJ2-3; the D gene could be TRBD1 or TRBD2 (5 bases each). Germline values: CDR1 WSHSY, CDR2 SAAADI. The CDR3 contains 14 residues. In nucleotides, the CDR3 is TGCGCTGGCGGAGGCCGGGGCAGCACAGATACGCAGTATTTT. This sequence encodes CAGGGRGSTDTQYF.

This chain joins TRBV4-2 and TRBJ1-5, with TRBD1 matching over 11 bases. This CDR3 has 19 amino acids. The germline V gene encodes CDR1 LGHNA and CDR2 YNFKEQ. J gave up 0 bases and V 3 bases, and 10 bases lay outside the gene matches. This CDR3 is CASSQDGQGAPYSNQPQHF. Here the CDR3 DNA reads TGTGCCAGCAGCCAGGACGGACAGGGGGCCCCTTATAGCAATCAGCCCCAGCATTTT.

This clonotype was counted between two and nine times. At one of its ends the junction is not consistent with the germline gene, which may arise from a read error. CDR3 DNA: TGCGCCAGCAGCCAAGATGAGTGGGACACCCAACTTTTT. Translation: CASSQDEWDTQLF. This chain uses TRBV4-1 with TRBJ1-5, with D perhaps matching TRBD1 (6 bases). CDR1 is MGHRA and CDR2 is YSYEKL in the germline V gene. The CDR3 is 13 amino acids.

This chain joins TRBV21-1 and TRBJ2-3. TRBV21-1 is noted as a pseudogene. The CDR3 consists of 15 residues. As DNA, the CDR3 is TGTGCCAGCAGCAAAGTGAGTGAGCTCACAGATACGCAGTATTTT. Protein sequence: CASSKVSELTDTQYF.

Notes on this clonotype: The CDR3 ends on some other residue instead of the conserved phenylalanine or tryptophan, so this is likely a read error. This rearrangement joins TRBV5-1 to TRBJ2-3; no definite D call. The CDR3 consists of 10 residues. V lost 9 bases to trimming and J lost 9 bases, with 11 bases between them. Germline V lookup: CDR1 SGHRS, CDR2 YFSETQ. CDR3 sequence: CATTFGTQYY. The CDR3 DNA reads as TGCGCCACCACTTTCGGAACGCAGTATTAT.

This clonotype showed up just a few times. V is TRBV3-1 and J is TRBJ2-3, with 9 bases identical to TRBD2. The V gene's germline CDR1 is LGHDT and CDR2 YNNKEL (reference sequence). The CDR3 spans 16 residues. Trimming removed 3 bases from V and 0 bases from J; junction bases left unmatched: 4. The CDR3 DNA is TGTGCCAGCAGCCAGAGACTAGCGGAAAGCACAGATACGCAGTATTTT. Translation gives CASSQRLAESTDTQYF.

The chain has TRBV10-1 and TRBJ2-1; 10 bases fit TRBD2. Germline lookup yields CDR1 WNHNN and CDR2 SYGVQD (reference sequence). J lost 4 bases, V lost 5 bases, and 8 bases had no gene match. The CDR3 loop spans 16 amino acids. CDR3 amino acids: CASSHEREGPYNEQFF. The CDR3 DNA sequence: TGCGCCAGCAGTCATGAGCGGGAGGGTCCTTACAATGAGCAGTTCTTC.

The chain is built from TRBV25-1 and TRBJ2-3; D might be TRBD1 (6 bases). The germline V gene encodes CDR1 MGHDK and CDR2 SYGVNS. Trimming took 4 bases from V and 2 from J, leaving 22 bases between them. This CDR3 has 18 amino acids. The CDR3: CASSGPRKQGPYTDTQYF. The CDR3 DNA sequence: TGTGCCAGCAGTGGACCTCGGAAACAGGGACCGTACACAGATACGCAGTATTTT.

The chain is built from TRBV2 and TRBJ2-7; TRBD2 matches 13 bases. Trimming at V came to 10 bases and at J to 5 bases, leaving 5 bases not matched to a gene. The CDR3 has 13 amino acids. CDR1 is SNHLY and CDR2 is FYNNEI in the germline V gene. DNA for the CDR3: TGTGCCACCGGACTAGCGGGAGAAAACGAGCAGTACTTC. It encodes CATGLAGENEQYF.

This chain uses TRBV12-5 with TRBJ1-2; 7 positions match TRBD1. This CDR3 comprises 16 residues. The junction had 13 bases not matched to a gene; V was cut back by 1 base and J by 8 bases. Germline V gene lookup returns CDR1 LGHNT and CDR2 FRNRAP. The DNA for the CDR3 is TGTGCTAGTGGTTTGGCCCTCCCAGGGGGGAGTACAGGCTACACCTTC. Its translation is CASGLALPGGSTGYTF.

The chain uses TRBV7-6 and TRBJ1-6, with 11 bases lining up with TRBD1. The germline gives CDR1 SGHVS, CDR2 FNYEAQ. J lost 7 bases, V lost 6 bases, and 5 bases had no gene match. This CDR3 is 15 amino acids long. CDR3 DNA sequence: TGTGCCAGCAGACGTTGGACAGGGGGCAATTCACCCCTCCACTTT. It yields the protein CASRRWTGGNSPLHF.

The J gene is TRBJ1-5, the V gene TRBV2, with 7 positions matching TRBD1. From germline, CDR1 is SNHLY and CDR2 FYNNEI. This CDR3 contains 14 residues. The V gene end was trimmed by 4 bases and the J gene end by 6 bases; junction bases not matched to a gene: 6. CDR3 region: CASSGGGSGQPQHF. In DNA, the CDR3 is TGTGCCAGCAGTGGAGGGGGCTCAGGTCAGCCCCAGCATTTT.

V is TRBV2 and J is TRBJ1-5; 9 bases fit TRBD1. The CDR3 covers 16 residues. Unmatched junction bases numbered 8, after V lost 2 bases and J lost 6 bases. Germline CDR1 SNHLY, CDR2 FYNNEI. The CDR3 spells CASSEYATGGGQPQHF. The CDR3 DNA is TGTGCCAGCAGTGAATACGCGACAGGGGGAGGTCAGCCCCAGCATTTT. Using reference TRBV2 and TRBJ1-5 for the parts outside the CDR3, the full variable domain is EPEVTQTPSHQVTQMGQEVILRCVPISNHLYFYWYRQILGQKVEFLVSFYNNEISEKSEIFDDQFSVERPDGSNFTLKIRSTKLEDSAMYFCASSEYATGGGQPQHFGDGTRLSIL.

This clonotype was counted a single time. The chain joins TRBV4-1 to TRBJ1-4, with a possible D match to TRBD1 (5 bases). Germline V gene lookup returns CDR1 MGHRA and CDR2 YSYEKL. V was clipped by 1 base and J by 10 bases, with 7 bases between them. The CDR3 runs to 12 residues. The CDR3 coding sequence is TGCGCCAGCAGCCAAGTGGGGGGAAAACTGTTTTTT. Amino acid sequence: CASSQVGGKLFF.

This clonotype was picked up a small number of times. Written as DNA, the CDR3 is TGCGCCAGCAGCCCGGGACTCCGCTCCTACGAGCAGTACTTC. It specifies CASSPGLRSYEQYF. V is TRBV4-1 and J is TRBJ2-7; the D gene is possibly TRBD2 (6 bases). Germline V gene data show CDR1 as MGHRA and CDR2 as YSYEKL. Between the trimmed V and J ends, which lost 4 bases and 0 bases, there was a span of 10 bases. CDR3 length equals 14 residues.

This chain uses TRBV29-1 with TRBJ1-2, with TRBD1 matching 10 bases. Germline V gene lookup returns CDR1 SQVTM and CDR2 ANQGSEA. CDR3 length equals 15 residues. The V segment lost 6 bases and the J segment 0 bases; nucleotides outside the gene matches: 7. The CDR3 DNA reads as TGCAGCGTCGGGGACAGGGGAATACCTAACTATGGCTACACCTTC. Its translation: CSVGDRGIPNYGYTF.